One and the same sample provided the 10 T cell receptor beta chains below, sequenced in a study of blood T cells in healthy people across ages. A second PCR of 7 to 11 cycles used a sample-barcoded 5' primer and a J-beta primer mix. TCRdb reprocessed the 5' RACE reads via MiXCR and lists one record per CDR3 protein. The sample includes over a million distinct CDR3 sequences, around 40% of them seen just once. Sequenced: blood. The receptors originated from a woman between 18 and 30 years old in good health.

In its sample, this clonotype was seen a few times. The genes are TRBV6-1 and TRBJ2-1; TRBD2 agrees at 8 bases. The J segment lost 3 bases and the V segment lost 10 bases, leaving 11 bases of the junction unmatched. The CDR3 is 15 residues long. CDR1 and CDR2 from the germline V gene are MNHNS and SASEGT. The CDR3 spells CATDRREAYYNEQFF. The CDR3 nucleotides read TGTGCCACAGACCGGCGGGAGGCTTACTACAATGAGCAGTTCTTC.

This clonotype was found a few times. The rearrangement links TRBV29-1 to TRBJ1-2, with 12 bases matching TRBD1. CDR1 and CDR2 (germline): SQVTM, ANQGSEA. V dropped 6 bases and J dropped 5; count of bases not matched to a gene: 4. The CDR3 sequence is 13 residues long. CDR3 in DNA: TGCAGCGTGGGACAGGGGGCGCGTTATGGCTACACCTTC. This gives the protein CSVGQGARYGYTF.

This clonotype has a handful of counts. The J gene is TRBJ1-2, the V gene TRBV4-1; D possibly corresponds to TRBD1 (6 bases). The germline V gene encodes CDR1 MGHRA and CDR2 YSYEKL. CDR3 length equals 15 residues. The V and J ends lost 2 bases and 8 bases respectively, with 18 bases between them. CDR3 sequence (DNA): TGCGCCAGCAGCCAACACCCACAGGGTGGTCTAGGCTACACCTTC. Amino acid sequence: CASSQHPQGGLGYTF.

CDR3 protein: CASSLSELSSYEQYF. CDR3 DNA: TGTGCCAGCAGCTTATCGGAACTAAGCTCCTACGAGCAGTACTTC. This chain uses TRBV7-2 with TRBJ2-7, with D unresolved. The CDR3 is 15 residues long. V dropped 2 bases and J dropped 0 bases, with 11 bases sitting between them. The germline V gene encodes CDR1 SGHTA and CDR2 FQGNSA. The variable domain in full, completed from reference TRBV7-2 and TRBJ2-7, reads GAGVSQSPSNKVTEKGKDVELRCDPISGHTALYWYRQSLGQGLEFLIYFQGNSAPDKSGLPSDRFSAERTGGSVSTLTIQRTQQEDSAVYLCASSLSELSSYEQYFGPGTRLTVT.

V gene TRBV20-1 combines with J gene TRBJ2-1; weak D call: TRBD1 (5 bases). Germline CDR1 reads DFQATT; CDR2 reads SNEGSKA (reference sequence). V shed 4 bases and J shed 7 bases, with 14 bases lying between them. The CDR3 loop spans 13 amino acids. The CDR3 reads CSAISGARNEQFF. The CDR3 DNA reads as TGCAGTGCTATTAGTGGGGCGAGGAATGAGCAGTTCTTC.

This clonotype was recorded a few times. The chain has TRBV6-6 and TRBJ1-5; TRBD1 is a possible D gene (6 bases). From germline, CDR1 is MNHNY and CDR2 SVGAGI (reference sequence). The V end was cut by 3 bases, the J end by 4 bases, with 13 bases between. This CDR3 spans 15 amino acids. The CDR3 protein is CASSYFGQKNQPQHF. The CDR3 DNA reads TGTGCCAGCAGTTATTTTGGACAGAAAAATCAGCCCCAGCATTTT.

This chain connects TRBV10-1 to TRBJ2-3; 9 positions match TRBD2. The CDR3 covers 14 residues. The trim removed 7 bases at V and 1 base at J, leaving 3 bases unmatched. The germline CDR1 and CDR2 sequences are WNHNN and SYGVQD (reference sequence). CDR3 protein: CASKLAGRTDTQYF. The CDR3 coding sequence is TGCGCCAGCAAACTAGCGGGCCGCACAGATACGCAGTATTTT.

The CDR3 bases are TGTGCCAGCAGCTTGGGAGCGGGAGGTTATACAGATACGCAGTATTTT. The encoded protein is CASSLGAGGYTDTQYF. The V and J genes are TRBV11-2 and TRBJ2-3; 9 bases map to TRBD2. This CDR3 region has 16 residues. The germline V gene has CDR1 SGHAT and CDR2 FQNNGV. V lost 3 bases and J lost 3; bases outside the gene matches: 7.

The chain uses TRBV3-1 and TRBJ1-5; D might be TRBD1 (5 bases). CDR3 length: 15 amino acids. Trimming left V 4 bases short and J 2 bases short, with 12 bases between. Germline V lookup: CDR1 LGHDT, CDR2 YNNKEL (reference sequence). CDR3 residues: CASSPNPGRNQPQHF. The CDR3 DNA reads TGTGCCAGCAGCCCGAACCCGGGGCGCAATCAGCCCCAGCATTTT.

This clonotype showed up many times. The CDR3 is CASTPPRQGSTYEQYF. The DNA of the CDR3 is TGTGCCAGCACCCCACCCCGACAGGGCTCTACCTACGAGCAGTACTTC. The chain uses TRBV12-3 or TRBV12-4 and TRBJ2-7; 7 positions agree with TRBD1. The CDR3 has 16 amino acids. V was pared by 7 bases and J by 2 bases, with 14 bases of the junction left unmatched.